This passage covers 26 T cell receptor beta chains from one sample sequenced in a study of T cell responses to AZD1222 COVID-19 vaccine. Clones were sequenced by immunoSEQ multiplex PCR, and TCRdb holds only the in-frame ones, with some missing. The sample has about 120,000 clones; about 93% are singletons. The sample here was peripheral blood, taken 28 days after the second AZD1222 dose. Every receptor here comes from an adult who received the AZD1222 COVID-19 vaccine.

This chain joins TRBV27 and TRBJ1-5; tentative D call: TRBD1 (5 bases). V was shortened by 5 bases and J by 2 bases, with 13 bases between the two germline ends. The germline V gene has CDR1 MNHEY and CDR2 SMNVEV (reference sequence). The CDR3 has 15 amino acids. The CDR3 region is CASSPRARGNQPQHF. The CDR3 DNA reads as TGTGCCAGCAGTCCCAGGGCTAGGGGCAATCAGCCCCAGCATTTT.

The chain couples TRBV19 to TRBJ1-5; TRBD1 agrees at 9 bases. V dropped 3 bases and J dropped 0; count of bases not matched to a gene: 3. The germline gives CDR1 LNHDA, CDR2 SQIVND (reference sequence). The CDR3 contains 16 residues. CDR3 residues: CASSISDRGSNQPQHF. CDR3 nucleotide sequence: TGTGCCAGTAGTATTTCGGACAGGGGTAGCAATCAGCCCCAGCATTTT.

This clone has a handful of counts. The chain is built from TRBV6-5 and TRBJ1-2; 7 bases agree with TRBD1. Germline V gene lookup returns CDR1 MNHEY and CDR2 SVGAGI. The CDR3 spans 13 residues. The junction had 12 bases not matched to a gene; V was cut back by 9 bases and J by 8 bases. CDR3 region: CASSGNDRAGYTF. In DNA, the CDR3 is TGTGCCAGTTCCGGAAATGACAGGGCCGGCTACACCTTC.

V is TRBV11-2 and J is TRBJ2-5, with 15 positions matching TRBD2. This CDR3 contains 17 residues. In germline, CDR1 is SGHAT, CDR2 FQNNGV. V was pared by 5 bases and J by 2 bases, with 6 bases of the junction left unmatched. CDR3 sequence: CASSHGLAGGHQETQYF. In nucleotides, the CDR3 is TGTGCCAGCAGCCACGGACTAGCGGGGGGGCATCAAGAGACCCAGTACTTC. Full variable domain (rest looked up from reference TRBV11-2 and TRBJ2-5): EAGVAQSPRYKIIEKRQSVAFWCNPISGHATLYWYQQILGQGPKLLIQFQNNGVVDDSQLPKDRFSAERLKGVDSTLKIQPAKLEDSAVYLCASSHGLAGGHQETQYFGPGTRLLVL.

This chain links TRBV5-1 with TRBJ2-2; 8 nucleotides agree with TRBD1. Trimming cost V 4 bases and J 3 bases; bases outside gene matches: 5. The germline V gene has CDR1 SGHRS and CDR2 YFSETQ. This CDR3 comprises 15 residues. The CDR3 region is CASSDNRGDTGELFF. The CDR3 DNA reads as TGCGCCAGCAGCGACAACAGGGGGGACACCGGGGAGCTGTTTTTT. Full variable domain (rest looked up from reference TRBV5-1 and TRBJ2-2): KAGVTQTPRYLIKTRGQQVTLSCSPISGHRSVSWYQQTPGQGLQFLFEYFSETQRNKGNFPGRFSGRQFSNSRSEMNVSTLELGDSALYLCASSDNRGDTGELFFGEGSRLTVL.

The chain uses TRBV6-5 and TRBJ2-1; the match to TRBD1 covers 8 bases. Unmatched junction bases numbered 10, after V lost 8 bases and J lost 7 bases. The CDR3 spans 14 residues. Germline V lookup: CDR1 MNHEY, CDR2 SVGAGI. The DNA for the CDR3 is TGTGCCAGCCTGAGTCAGGGGGCCACGAATGAGCAGTTCTTC. Protein: CASLSQGATNEQFF.

The rearrangement uses TRBV19 and TRBJ2-1, with D uncertain. Germline-derived CDR1 and CDR2 are LNHDA and SQIVND (reference sequence). The CDR3 is 13 amino acids. V was pared by 4 bases and J by 4 bases, with 8 bases between. The CDR3 sequence: CASSTDLYNEQFF. The CDR3 nucleotides are TGTGCCAGTAGTACAGACTTGTACAATGAGCAGTTCTTC.

The gene calls are TRBV7-2 and TRBJ1-3; no definite D call. Germline loops: CDR1 SGHTA, CDR2 FQGNSA. This CDR3 region has 15 residues. V was shortened by 5 bases and J by 4 bases, with 15 bases between the two germline ends. This CDR3 is CASSHVGSPGNTIYF. CDR3 sequence (DNA): TGTGCCAGCAGCCACGTGGGGTCTCCGGGAAACACCATATATTTT. The variable domain in full, with the rest retrieved from reference TRBV7-2 and TRBJ1-3, is GAGVSQSPSNKVTEKGKDVELRCDPISGHTALYWYRQSLGQGLEFLIYFQGNSAPDKSGLPSDRFSAERTGGSVSTLTIQRTQQEDSAVYLCASSHVGSPGNTIYFGEGSWLTVV.

This chain links TRBV6-5 with TRBJ1-1, with D maybe TRBD1 (6 bases). Germline loops: CDR1 MNHEY, CDR2 SVGAGI. Trimming left V 4 bases short and J 5 bases short, with 11 bases between. The CDR3 has 13 residues. The CDR3 spells CASSFRQVTEAFF. CDR3 in DNA: TGTGCCAGCAGTTTCCGACAGGTAACTGAAGCTTTCTTT.

The chain employs TRBV5-1 and TRBJ2-1; weak D call: TRBD2 (6 bases). The CDR3 totals 15 residues. Between the trimmed V and J ends, which lost 4 bases and 5 bases, there was a span of 16 bases. Germline V gives CDR1 SGHRS, CDR2 YFSETQ. In DNA, the CDR3 is TGCGCCAGCAGCCCGGGGAGGCTGGTGAACAATGAGCAGTTCTTC. Translating it yields CASSPGRLVNNEQFF.

The J gene is TRBJ1-2, the V gene TRBV19; tentatively, D is TRBD1 (6 bases). Germline V gene sequence: CDR1 LNHDA, CDR2 SQIVND (reference sequence). The CDR3 totals 15 residues. The germline V and J ends were trimmed by 3 bases and 0 bases, with 11 bases remaining between them. This CDR3 reads CASSIARGANYGYTF. The DNA for the CDR3 is TGTGCCAGTAGTATCGCGAGGGGGGCTAACTATGGCTACACCTTC.

The gene calls are TRBV18 and TRBJ1-1; no firm D call. Germline values: CDR1 KGHSH, CDR2 LQKENI. This CDR3 has 15 residues. V shed 5 bases and J shed 3 bases, with 16 bases lying between them. CDR3 region: CASSNLDGVYTEAFF. The CDR3 nucleotides are TGTGCCAGCTCAAACCTGGACGGGGTTTACACTGAAGCTTTCTTT.

The chain has TRBV7-6 and TRBJ2-2; 10 bases are shared with TRBD2. The CDR3 consists of 17 residues. Germline CDR1 reads SGHVS; CDR2 reads FNYEAQ. The ends lost 1 base at V and 7 bases at J; junction bases unmatched: 9. CDR3 region: CASSLVGLAGEGGELFF. The CDR3 DNA follows: TGTGCCAGCAGCTTAGTCGGTCTAGCGGGAGAGGGCGGGGAGCTGTTTTTT.

The rearrangement joins TRBV14 to TRBJ2-7; TRBD1 aligns across 8 bases. The CDR3 consists of 16 residues. V lost 0 bases, J lost 5 bases, and 9 bases stayed unmatched. CDR1 is SGHDN, CDR2 FVKESK, per germline. CDR3 DNA sequence: TGTGCCAGCAGCCAAGACGGGACAGGAGGTTTCGACGAGCAGTACTTC. Its translation is CASSQDGTGGFDEQYF.

The V gene is TRBV12-5, the J gene TRBJ1-1, with D perhaps TRBD1 (6 bases). The CDR3 runs to 19 residues. The germline V gene has CDR1 LGHNT and CDR2 FRNRAP. The germline V and J ends were trimmed by 3 bases and 0 bases, with 23 bases remaining between them. CDR3 sequence (DNA): TGTGCTAGTGGTTTCGCACAGGGTGGGCGGAAATTTATGAACACTGAAGCTTTCTTT. Translated, it gives CASGFAQGGRKFMNTEAFF.

The chain combines TRBV7-9 with TRBJ1-5; D is ambiguous. The germline gives CDR1 SEHNR, CDR2 FQNEAQ (reference sequence). The length of the CDR3 is 13 residues. V shed 1 base and J shed 4 bases, with 5 bases lying between them. The CDR3 coding sequence is TGTGCCAGCAGCTTAGGCACTAATCAGCCCCAGCATTTT. Translated: CASSLGTNQPQHF.

The J gene is TRBJ2-1, the V gene TRBV19; D is unclear. The germline V gene has CDR1 LNHDA and CDR2 SQIVND (reference sequence). The CDR3 contains 14 residues. V lost 3 bases, J lost 2 bases, and 8 bases lay in between. As DNA, the CDR3 is TGTGCCAGTAGTATTGGTGGGACCTACAATGAGCAGTTCTTC. Protein sequence: CASSIGGTYNEQFF.

The chain combines TRBV18 with TRBJ1-1; D gene unclear. Trimming stripped 3 bases from V and 5 bases from J, with 16 bases between. This CDR3 has 15 residues. CDR1 is KGHSH and CDR2 is LQKENI in the germline V gene. The CDR3 sequence: CASSPRQGVETEAFF. CDR3 coding DNA: TGTGCCAGCTCACCCCGACAAGGAGTTGAGACTGAAGCTTTCTTT.

This sequence joins TRBV5-1 and TRBJ1-4; the D gene is possibly TRBD1 (5 bases). Germline V gene sequence: CDR1 SGHRS, CDR2 YFSETQ. The CDR3 is 13 amino acids. Trimming took 1 base from V and 8 from J, leaving 9 bases between them. The CDR3 loop is CASSLWGREKLFF. The CDR3 region has the DNA TGCGCCAGCAGCTTGTGGGGACGCGAAAAACTGTTTTTT.

The genes are TRBV12-3 or TRBV12-4 and TRBJ1-4; D is unresolved. The CDR3 sequence is 12 residues long. V lost 6 bases and J lost 2, with 4 bases in between. The CDR3 here is CASRGTNEKLFF. The CDR3 bases are TGTGCCAGCAGGGGGACTAATGAAAAACTGTTTTTT.

The CDR3 loop is CASTLAGTLSNYGYTF. CDR3 bases: TGTGCCAGCACCCTCGCCGGGACACTATCTAACTATGGCTACACCTTC. The chain employs TRBV7-2 and TRBJ1-2; D perhaps matches TRBD1 (6 bases). The length of the CDR3 is 16 residues. Germline loops: CDR1 SGHTA, CDR2 FQGNSA. V lost 7 bases to trimming and J lost 0 bases, with 18 bases between them.

This clone showed up just a few times. V usage is TRBV28 and J usage is TRBJ1-2; D not resolved. CDR1 and CDR2 (germline): MDHEN, SYDVKM. CDR3 length equals 13 residues. Between the trimmed V and J ends, which lost 3 bases and 2 bases, there was a span of 7 bases. In DNA form, the CDR3 reads TGTGCCAGCAGTTTTGTAGAAAACTATGGCTACACCTTC. Translating gives CASSFVENYGYTF.

The V gene is TRBV9, the J gene TRBJ2-2; the D is unclear. V lost 3 bases, J lost 8 bases, and 5 bases lay in between. The CDR3 length is 11 residues. The germline CDR1 and CDR2 sequences are SGDLS and YYNGEE. The CDR3 sequence: CASSAEGELFF. In DNA, the CDR3 is TGTGCCAGCAGCGCGGAGGGGGAGCTGTTTTTT.

J is TRBJ1-2 and V is TRBV15, with D perhaps matching TRBD1 (5 bases). CDR1 LNHNV and CDR2 YYDKDF come from the germline V gene (reference sequence). The CDR3 totals 14 residues. Trimming pared 8 bases from V and 5 bases from J, leaving 18 bases between. The CDR3 spells CATQSGQGAYGYTF. In DNA form, the CDR3 reads TGTGCCACCCAAAGTGGCCAGGGCGCGTATGGCTACACCTTC.

The chain uses TRBV18 and TRBJ2-5, with 7 nucleotides matching TRBD1. CDR1 is KGHSH and CDR2 is LQKENI in the germline V gene. CDR3 length equals 14 residues. After removal of 3 bases from V and 0 bases from J, the junction contained 1 base not matched to a gene. The CDR3 coding sequence is TGTGCCAGCTCACCCGGGACAGACCAAGAGACCCAGTACTTC. It is translated as CASSPGTDQETQYF.

The chain uses TRBV6-1 and TRBJ1-5, with D unclear. V was pared by 1 base and J by 4 bases, with 11 bases between. Per the germline V gene, CDR1 is MNHNS and CDR2 is SASEGT. This CDR3 comprises 15 residues. CDR3 in DNA: TGTGCCAGCAGTGAAGGGGCCATAGGGAATCAGCCCCAGCATTTT. It is translated as CASSEGAIGNQPQHF.